This T cell receptor beta chain was documented in a study of OX40 agonist ivuxolimab in advanced cancers. About the research overall: The study treated patients with ivuxolimab, an agonistic anti-OX40 (CD134) antibody. Three individuals attained partial responses, comprising one hepatocellular carcinoma case and two cutaneous melanoma cases.

Study conclusions and caveats: Near-lowest levels of clonal expansion characterized partial responders at 0.1-3.0 mg/kg.

TCRdb keeps only in-frame clones here, not all; method: immunoSEQ multiplex PCR. The profile shows approximately 94,000 clones, roughly nine tenths of them singletons. Blood draws occurred at baseline, cycle 4 day 1, and cycle 7 day 1. Worth noting for this clone: Its matching antigen is unknown.

The CDR3 runs 11 residues. Trimming took 7 bases from V and 4 from J; bases not matched to a gene: 4. Germline assignment: CDR1 GTSNPN and CDR2 SVGIG (reference sequence). The sequence was obtained from an adult with an advanced solid tumor such as melanoma, head and neck, liver or kidney cancer. The chain is built from TRBV30 and TRBJ2-7; 7 nucleotides agree with TRBD1. Source: CD4+ or CD8+ T cells sorted from blood, taken in a trial of the OX40 agonist ivuxolimab. CDR3 DNA sequence: TGTGCCTCACGACAGGGATACGAGCAGTACTTC. Translation: CASRQGYEQYF.